Presented here are 12 T cell receptor beta chains from one specimen sequenced in a study of beta chain features in type 1 diabetes. Whole-study findings and limits: A moderate, significant TCRB CDR3 shortening appeared in type 1 diabetes across four CD4+ subsets.

Their specific antigens are unknown. Investigators reverse transcribed all isolated RNA, so they sequenced expressed TCRB transcripts. Assay: immunoSEQ multiplex PCR; the TCRdb copy retains only in-frame clones and omits some. The sample consists of 60,000 to 75,000 clones, almost 50% of them appearing once. Specimen: central memory CD4+ T cells from blood. The receptors here all came from a man younger than 45 with type 1 diabetes.

This clone was detected a few times. The rearrangement uses TRBV30 and TRBJ2-2; perhaps TRBD2 as D (5 bases). Germline-derived CDR1 and CDR2 are GTSNPN and SVGIG (reference sequence). V dropped 0 bases and J dropped 6 bases, with 8 bases sitting between them. CDR3 length equals 13 residues. This CDR3 reads CAWSVSGAGELFF. DNA for the CDR3: TGTGCCTGGAGTGTCTCCGGGGCCGGGGAGCTGTTTTTT.

V gene TRBV5-1 combines with J gene TRBJ2-1; 7 bases match TRBD2. The length of the CDR3 is 14 residues. J lost 2 bases, V lost 5 bases, and 4 bases had no gene match. Per the germline V gene, CDR1 is SGHRS and CDR2 is YFSETQ. The CDR3 coding sequence is TGCGCCAGCAGTCGGAGCGGGGCCTACAATGAGCAGTTCTTC. It yields the protein CASSRSGAYNEQFF.

The chain links TRBV10-3 to TRBJ1-6; 7 bases agree with TRBD1. The junction had 6 bases not matched to a gene; V was cut back by 0 bases and J by 10 bases. The CDR3 spans 15 residues. Germline V gene sequence: CDR1 ENHRY, CDR2 SYGVKD. CDR3 loop: CAISESGRGRSPLHF. The DNA of the CDR3 is TGTGCCATCAGTGAGTCCGGCAGGGGGAGATCACCCCTCCACTTT.

This chain links TRBV7-2 with TRBJ2-1; 12 nucleotides align to TRBD2. Germline CDR1 is SGHTA and CDR2 is FQGNSA. The V gene end was trimmed by 0 bases and the J gene end by 4 bases; junction bases not matched to a gene: 4. The CDR3 length is 17 residues. The CDR3 reads CASSLAGGTSGYNEQFF. In DNA form, the CDR3 reads TGTGCCAGCAGCTTAGCGGGAGGGACTAGCGGGTACAATGAGCAGTTCTTC.

The chain uses TRBV2 and TRBJ1-1, with 7 bases lining up with TRBD1. Germline CDR1 reads SNHLY; CDR2 reads FYNNEI. V lost 4 bases and J lost 9; bases outside the gene matches: 2. This CDR3 has 11 amino acids. The CDR3 sequence: CASSGQGQAFF. The CDR3 nucleotides read TGTGCCAGCAGTGGACAGGGTCAAGCTTTCTTT.

The rearrangement joins TRBV5-5 to TRBJ2-1; the D gene is possibly TRBD2 (5 bases). The CDR3 is 15 amino acids. Trimming shortened V by 4 bases and J by 0 bases, and 11 bases separated the two germline ends. Germline CDR1 is SGHKS and CDR2 is YYEKEE (reference sequence). DNA for the CDR3: TGTGCCAGCAGCCGGACTCAAAGCTCCTACAATGAGCAGTTCTTC. Amino acids: CASSRTQSSYNEQFF.

This sequence joins TRBV4-1 and TRBJ2-1, with D uncertain. Germline V gives CDR1 MGHRA, CDR2 YSYEKL. Trimming cost V 4 bases and J 1 base, with 8 bases left between them. This CDR3 contains 14 residues. For the CDR3, the DNA is TGCGCCAGCAGCCCGGGTGGGTCCTACAATGAGCAGTTCTTC. This gives the protein CASSPGGSYNEQFF.

This clone was recorded once. The chain joins TRBV6-1 to TRBJ1-1; D not certain. This CDR3 region has 11 residues. V was clipped by 5 bases and J by 10 bases, with 11 bases between them. Germline values: CDR1 MNHNS, CDR2 SASEGT. The CDR3 nucleotides read TGTGCCAGCAGTCTCCCCGCGCCAGCTTTCTTT. Amino acids: CASSLPAPAFF.

This chain links TRBV2 with TRBJ2-7, with TRBD1 identical over 8 bases. The CDR3 runs to 15 residues. V lost 6 bases and J lost 0; bases outside the gene matches: 7. Looked up from germline, CDR1 is SNHLY and CDR2 is FYNNEI. CDR3 amino acids: CASSPDRGTSYEQYF. In DNA, the CDR3 is TGTGCCAGCAGCCCAGACAGGGGCACCTCCTACGAGCAGTACTTC.

As concerns this clone: At one end, the junction sequence differs from germline, possibly due to a read error. This sequence joins TRBV29-1 and TRBJ2-7, with 10 bases fitting TRBD2. CDR3 length equals 16 residues. From germline, CDR1 is SQVTM and CDR2 ANQGSEA. The CDR3 DNA reads as TGCAGCGTTGTATCTTCCGTAGCGGGAGGATCCTCCGAGCAGTACTTC. Translation gives CSVVSSVAGGSSEQYF.

This chain connects TRBV11-3 to TRBJ2-5; D perhaps matches TRBD1 (6 bases). The V gene's germline CDR1 is SGHNT and CDR2 YENEEA. Trimming left V 1 base short and J 2 bases short, with 14 bases between. This CDR3 has 16 amino acids. Here the CDR3 reads CASSLGQGRAQETQYF. DNA for the CDR3: TGTGCCAGCAGCTTAGGTCAGGGGCGTGCACAAGAGACCCAGTACTTC.

The chain uses TRBV19 and TRBJ1-1, with TRBD1 matching over 9 bases. CDR3 length: 16 residues. V shed 3 bases, J shed 2 bases, and the junction held 7 bases outside the gene matches. From germline, CDR1 is LNHDA and CDR2 SQIVND (reference sequence). The CDR3 spells CASSILAGQGNTEAFF. In DNA, the CDR3 is TGTGCCAGTAGTATTTTGGCGGGACAGGGAAACACTGAAGCTTTCTTT.